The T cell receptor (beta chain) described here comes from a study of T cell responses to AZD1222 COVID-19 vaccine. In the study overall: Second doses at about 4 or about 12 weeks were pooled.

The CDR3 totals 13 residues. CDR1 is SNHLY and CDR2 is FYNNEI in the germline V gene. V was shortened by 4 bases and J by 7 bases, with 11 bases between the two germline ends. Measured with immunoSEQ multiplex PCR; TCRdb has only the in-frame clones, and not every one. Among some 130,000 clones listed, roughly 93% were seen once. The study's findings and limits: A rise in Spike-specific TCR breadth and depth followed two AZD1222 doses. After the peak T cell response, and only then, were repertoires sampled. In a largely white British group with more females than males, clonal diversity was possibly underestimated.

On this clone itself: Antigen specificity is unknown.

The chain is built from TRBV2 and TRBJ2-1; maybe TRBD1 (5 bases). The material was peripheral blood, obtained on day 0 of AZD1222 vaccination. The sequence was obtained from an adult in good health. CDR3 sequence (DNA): TGTGCCAGCAGTGTTACGGCAGGGAATGAGCAGTTCTTC. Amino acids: CASSVTAGNEQFF.